This T cell receptor (beta chain) was documented in a study of radiotherapy plus CTLA-4 blockade in lung cancer. Generated by immunoSEQ multiplex PCR, the TCRdb table keeps only in-frame clones and is missing some. The data hold tens of thousands of clones, with approximately 70% observed a single time. Trimming left V 2 bases short and J 8 bases short, with 21 bases between. Per germline, CDR1 MNHEY and CDR2 SMNVEV (reference sequence). This CDR3 comprises 16 residues. Study-wide points: Strongest reported response predictors: early blood clone changes and post-radiation interferon-beta.

This clone was picked up one time. Its antigen is unknown. The chain couples TRBV27 to TRBJ1-2; D is possibly TRBD1 (5 bases). The TCR was taken from a human donor with non-small cell lung cancer whose response to radiotherapy plus ipilimumab could not be evaluated. Specimen: peripheral blood, collected from a patient treated with radiotherapy plus ipilimumab. In DNA form, the CDR3 reads TGTGCCAGCAGTTTACGTTTCACAGGTATCCCCTACGGCTACACCTTC. Its translation is CASSLRFTGIPYGYTF.